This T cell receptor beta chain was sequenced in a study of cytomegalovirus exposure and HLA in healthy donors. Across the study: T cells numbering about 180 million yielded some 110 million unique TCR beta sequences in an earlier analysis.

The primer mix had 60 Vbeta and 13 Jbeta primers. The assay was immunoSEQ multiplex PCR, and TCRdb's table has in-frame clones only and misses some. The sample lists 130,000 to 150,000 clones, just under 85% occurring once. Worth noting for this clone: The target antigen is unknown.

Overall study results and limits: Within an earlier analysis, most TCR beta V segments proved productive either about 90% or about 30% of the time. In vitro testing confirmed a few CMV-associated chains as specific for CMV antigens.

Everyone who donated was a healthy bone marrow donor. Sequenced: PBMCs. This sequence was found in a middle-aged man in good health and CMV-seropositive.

DNA of the CDR3: TGTGCCAGCAGCGTAACCGGGACTAGATCCAATGAGCAGTTCTTC. Protein sequence: CASSVTGTRSNEQFF. V usage is TRBV7-9 and J usage is TRBJ2-1; TRBD2 aligns across 8 bases. CDR3 length: 15 amino acids. J gave up 6 bases and V 5 bases, and 9 bases lay outside the gene matches. Germline CDR1 and CDR2: SEHNR and FQNEAQ (reference sequence).